The entry below gives a single TCR beta chain sequence along with its context. This receptor's antigen is unknown. Base qualities are not recorded, but no much larger clone differs from it by a single base. The immunoSEQ Assay, a bias-controlled multiplex PCR, was used to amplify TCRbeta CDR3 regions from genomic DNA. Under the source paper's analysis protocol: Nucleated cell counts per sample were estimated from amplification of reference gene primers within the assay. To quantify the absolute abundance of each unique TCRbeta CDR3 rearrangement, sequence reads were collapsed and filtered. For each sample, productive Simpson clonality was calculated as the square root of Simpson's diversity index across productive rearrangements. TCRdb mirrors the immuneACCESS table, restricted to in-frame sequences. Some clones are absent from its copies; in checked studies, under half trace to an unresolved V gene, and the reason for the others is unknown. That table supplies the V and J calls and clone size; D and trimming were determined from the DNA. Present in this sample are around 78,000 clones, about 92% of which were seen just once. Around 0.98% of the sample lies in the top ten.

The source of the sample is a study of blood T cell repertoires in COVID-19 (TCRdb year 2020). Looking at the study overall: The collaborator samples originated in the United States, Italy and Spain and spanned the acute and convalescent phases of COVID-19. The material from the prospective study consisted of cDNA or gDNA derived from T cells, B-cell-depleted T cells, or PBMCs. Where available, HLA class I and class II types were taken from metadata supplied by the sample provider and were not determined by assay-based typing. Deeply sampled blood TCRbeta repertoires from subjects exposed to, actively infected with, or recovered from COVID-19 were included in the dataset. The sample metadata nearly always contained a de-identified subject ID, COVID-19 status, age in years and sex. A freely available public database, intended as a resource for researchers studying the immune response to SARS-CoV-2, is where the repertoires were released. Samples came from the ongoing ImmuneRACE study (first 160 participants) plus 1,254 subjects from 6 global collaborators.

General findings and caveats noted by the study authors: Clinical and demographic metadata were provided uncurated, with the amount varying by source and participant.

CDR1 and CDR2 were assigned from the germline V gene (reference sequence) as SGHAT and FQDESV. The junction shows trimming of 2 bases on V and 8 bases on J, plus 12 bases between the germline ends. The CDR3 holds 13 amino acids from the cysteine to the phenylalanine. Only the CDR3 DNA stays, 39 bases, in frame from base 1. Each collaborating institution followed its own protocols to collect whole blood in K2EDTA tubes. For TCRbeta analysis, collaborator samples were shipped as frozen whole blood, as isolated PBMCs, or as DNA extracted from either sample type. The V and J segments used are TRBV11-1 and TRBJ1-2; no D segment can be confidently identified. This clonotype was obtained from a woman aged 50 to 60 in a cohort sampled during active COVID-19. Sequencing used peripheral blood. The CDR3: CASSLSGVRGYTF. DNA sequence: TGTGCCAGCAGCTTATCCGGGGTTCGGGGCTACACCTTC.